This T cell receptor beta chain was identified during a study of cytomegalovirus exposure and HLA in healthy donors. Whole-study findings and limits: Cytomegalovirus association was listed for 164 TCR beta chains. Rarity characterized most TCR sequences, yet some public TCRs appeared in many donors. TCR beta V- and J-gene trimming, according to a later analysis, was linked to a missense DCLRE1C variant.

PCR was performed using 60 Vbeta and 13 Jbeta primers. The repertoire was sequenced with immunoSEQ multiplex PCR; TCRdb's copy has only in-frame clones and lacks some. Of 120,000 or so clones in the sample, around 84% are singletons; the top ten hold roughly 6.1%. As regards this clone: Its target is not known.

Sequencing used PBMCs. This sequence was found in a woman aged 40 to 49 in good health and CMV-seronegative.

The CDR3 sequence is CASSESTAGVKLFF. The CDR3 DNA follows: TGTGCCAGCAGTGAATCGACGGCGGGGGTGAAACTGTTTTTT. This chain links TRBV6-1 with TRBJ1-4; D is perhaps TRBD1 (5 bases). Germline assignment: CDR1 MNHNS and CDR2 SASEGT. The CDR3 runs 14 residues. The V and J ends lost 2 bases and 11 bases respectively, with 15 bases between them.